This TCR beta chain was documented in a study of T cells after somatic rescue of genetic block. This clone was counted between two and nine times. Using immunoSEQ multiplex PCR, the repertoire was profiled, and TCRdb retains in-frame clones only, with some absent. The table shows some 67,000 clones, with roughly nine tenths occurring only once. Germline V CDR1 and CDR2: ENHRY, SYGVKD. The V and J ends lost 7 bases and 6 bases, in that order; junction bases with no gene match: 14. This CDR3 contains 15 residues. The receptor was isolated from a man aged 40-49 years. The material sequenced was peripheral blood mononuclear cells (PBMCs). The chain joins TRBV10-3 to TRBJ1-2; 7 nucleotides align to TRBD1. The CDR3 coding sequence is TGTGCCATCACCATTTCAGGGGGACCGAGAAATGGCTACACCTTC. It is translated as CAITISGGPRNGYTF.